The rows below give T cell receptor beta chains drawn from one sample of a study of cytomegalovirus exposure and HLA in healthy donors. The table came from immunoSEQ multiplex PCR; TCRdb's copy has only in-frame clones and leaves some out. The sample lists nearly 200,000 clones; 70% to 80% were seen once. The sample comprised PBMCs. The source of these receptors is a male donor in good health and CMV-seropositive. Both conserved end residues are trimmed from each CDR3. Each record gives: V gene, clone size, J gene, CDR3 protein. Clone size appears in some rows only: once, few, many, or a class for an expanded clone.

V: TRBV7-6
size: -
J: TRBJ1-5
CDR3: ASSLGPGASNQPQH

V: TRBV11-3
size: medium-sized
J: TRBJ2-2
CDR3: ASSLGGENTGELF

V: TRBV13
size: -
J: TRBJ2-6
CDR3: ASSRRLAGGSGANVLT

V: TRBV5-1
size: once
J: TRBJ2-7
CDR3: ASSLVEYEQY

V: TRBV29-1
size: -
J: TRBJ2-7
CDR3: SGGTVREQY

V: TRBV19
size: -
J: TRBJ2-5
CDR3: ASSQGDQETQY

V: TRBV4-3
size: -
J: TRBJ1-4
CDR3: ASSQDLAGGASGKLF

V: TRBV10-3
size: -
J: TRBJ1-2
CDR3: AISDNRGRYNYGYT

V: TRBV11-2
size: -
J: TRBJ2-7
CDR3: ASSDLPPLREQY

V: TRBV7-9
size: few
J: TRBJ2-5
CDR3: ASSLSRGRLGETQY

V: TRBV20-1
size: -
J: TRBJ2-1
CDR3: SPVINEQF

V: TRBV7-8
size: -
J: TRBJ2-7
CDR3: ASSTSGAGFSYEQY

V: TRBV5-4
size: few
J: TRBJ1-1
CDR3: ASSLDVGTEEAF

V: TRBV6-4
size: -
J: -
CDR3: ASSDSKDRGWSYEQY

V: TRBV4-3
size: -
J: TRBJ1-5
CDR3: ASSQGTGLGPQH

V: TRBV9
size: -
J: TRBJ2-3
CDR3: ASSVSIRTDTQY

V: TRBV4-3
size: -
J: TRBJ1-4
CDR3: ASSQVTGAEREKLF

V: TRBV7-7
size: -
J: TRBJ2-1
CDR3: ASSLLAGAYNEQF

V: TRBV18
size: -
J: TRBJ2-5
CDR3: ASSSEETQY

V: TRBV9
size: -
J: TRBJ2-5
CDR3: ASSVGSGEETQY

V: TRBV5-6
size: -
J: TRBJ2-7
CDR3: ASSLDQGLSYEQY

V: TRBV10-3
size: once
J: TRBJ2-7
CDR3: AISEPLGQTYEQY

V: TRBV25-1
size: few
J: TRBJ2-2
CDR3: ASSDPVRGTGELF

V: TRBV9
size: once
J: TRBJ2-6
CDR3: ASSVVSGYSYSGANVLT

V: TRBV11-2
size: -
J: TRBJ2-1
CDR3: ASSFLGRGGYNEQF

V: TRBV9
size: -
J: TRBJ1-2
CDR3: ASSVQREWQHGYT

V: TRBV19
size: -
J: TRBJ2-7
CDR3: ATADRRLEQY

V: TRBV7-9
size: -
J: TRBJ1-4
CDR3: SSSTNRGLVEKLF

V: TRBV6-6
size: once
J: TRBJ1-1
CDR3: ASSYKGMNTEAF

V: TRBV28
size: -
J: TRBJ1-1
CDR3: ASSGTLNTEAF

V: TRBV5-4
size: -
J: TRBJ2-7
CDR3: ASSLGPAAYEQY

V: TRBV11-2
size: -
J: TRBJ1-1
CDR3: ASAGQLNTEAF

V: TRBV15
size: -
J: TRBJ2-2
CDR3: ATSRGGVRPTGELF

V: TRBV6-6
size: -
J: TRBJ1-5
CDR3: ASTLRTGGNQPQH

V: TRBV6-1
size: -
J: TRBJ2-5
CDR3: ASSGGGQETQY

V: TRBV11-2
size: -
J: TRBJ2-7
CDR3: ASSPGTGGL

V: TRBV7-2
size: once
J: TRBJ2-1
CDR3: ASSLALEQF

V: TRBV18
size: -
J: TRBJ1-6
CDR3: ASSPRGQDSPLH

V: TRBV7-6
size: -
J: TRBJ1-1
CDR3: ASSLRSMNTEAF

V: TRBV4-2
size: -
J: TRBJ1-5
CDR3: ASSQDLAPSNQPQH

V: TRBV29-1
size: few
J: TRBJ1-2
CDR3: SVPVGQGLASGYT

V: TRBV6-5
size: -
J: TRBJ1-2
CDR3: ASRDPPGGYT

V: TRBV29-1
size: -
J: TRBJ2-1
CDR3: SGEPGTYNEQF

V: TRBV2
size: once
J: TRBJ2-5
CDR3: ASTQLAGPQETQY

V: TRBV2
size: -
J: TRBJ2-2
CDR3: ASSGLARASGELF

V: TRBV7-3
size: once
J: TRBJ2-3
CDR3: ASSPQTSGTDTQY

V: TRBV27
size: -
J: TRBJ1-5
CDR3: ASSLFSPASNQPQH

V: TRBV4-1
size: -
J: TRBJ1-1
CDR3: ASSLLQGRTEAF